This TCR beta chain was observed in a study of shared clonotypes between healthy human individuals. The germline V and J ends were trimmed by 5 bases and 3 bases, with 8 bases remaining between them. CDR3 length: 12 residues. Germline V gene data show CDR1 as SGHTA and CDR2 as FQGNSA. The method was immunoSEQ multiplex PCR; TCRdb's version includes in-frame clones alone and lacks a portion of them. Of approximately 470,000 clones in the sample, approximately 80% were seen once. HIV-negative, healthy adults without recent acute infections or vaccinations were the donors. Concerning this clone: Just one base apart from a much larger clone, this may be a read error.

Sequencing was done on a sample of PBMCs. The TCR comes from a woman aged 40 to 55 in good health. Some clones in this sample may be carry-over from other donors' samples. V is TRBV7-2 and J is TRBJ2-7; no definite D call. The CDR3 DNA reads TGTGCCAGCAGCCAACAGTTCTACGAGCAGTACTTC. It yields the protein CASSQQFYEQYF.